The 17 T cell receptor beta chains presented below share a single source sample, sequenced in a study of blood T cell repertoires in COVID-19. The data were produced by immunoSEQ multiplex PCR, yet TCRdb's version contains in-frame clones alone and is incomplete. Among some 150,000 clones, 75% to 90% were seen once, and the ten largest hold around 8%. The specimen was peripheral blood. The source of these receptors is a woman between 55 and 75 years old with COVID-19, enrolled during active disease.

V and J are TRBV5-4 and TRBJ2-3; 9 bases agree with TRBD1. The germline CDR1 and CDR2 sequences are SGHNT and YYREEE (reference sequence). The CDR3 extends over 14 amino acids. Trimming removed 4 bases from V and 6 bases from J; junction bases left unmatched: 6. The CDR3 loop is CASSRDREADTQYF. The CDR3 DNA sequence: TGTGCCAGCAGCCGGGACAGGGAGGCGGATACGCAGTATTTT.

This clone was recorded a few times. V and J are TRBV7-6 and TRBJ1-2, with D possibly being TRBD1 (6 bases). Looked up from germline, CDR1 is SGHVS and CDR2 is FNYEAQ. Trimming cost V 1 base and J 3 bases, with 12 bases left between them. This CDR3 spans 15 amino acids. CDR3 protein: CASSLGTGMDYGYTF. CDR3 sequence (DNA): TGTGCCAGCAGCTTAGGCACAGGGATGGACTATGGCTACACCTTC.

This chain joins TRBV20-1 and TRBJ2-5; 7 bases agree with TRBD2. The V and J ends lost 3 bases and 3 bases, in that order; junction bases with no gene match: 7. The CDR3 has 14 amino acids. Germline V gives CDR1 DFQATT, CDR2 SNEGSKA (reference sequence). The CDR3 protein is CSASSLADKETQYF. In DNA, the CDR3 is TGCAGTGCTAGTAGTCTAGCGGATAAAGAGACCCAGTACTTC.

The V gene is TRBV12-3 or TRBV12-4, the J gene TRBJ1-2, with 7 nucleotides matching TRBD1. This CDR3 region has 13 residues. The V and J ends lost 6 bases and 4 bases, in that order; junction bases with no gene match: 5. CDR3 residues: CASRGTALYGYTF. The CDR3 DNA reads as TGTGCCAGCAGGGGGACAGCGCTCTATGGCTACACCTTC.

V is TRBV7-2 and J is TRBJ2-3, with D possibly TRBD2 on 7 matching bases. The CDR3 loop spans 17 amino acids. V was trimmed by 4 bases and J by 6 bases, leaving 23 bases between them. Germline V CDR1 and CDR2: SGHTA, FQGNSA. Here the CDR3 DNA reads TGTGCCAGCAGCTCCGGGGCTTTGGGGGGGGCAGGTGATACGCAGTATTTT. Encoded protein: CASSSGALGGAGDTQYF.

The V and J genes are TRBV5-1 and TRBJ2-3, with 12 bases identical to TRBD2. Germline V gene data show CDR1 as SGHRS and CDR2 as YFSETQ. The CDR3 sequence is 16 residues long. J gave up 5 bases and V 3 bases, and 7 bases lay outside the gene matches. This chain's CDR3 is CASSWASGGAIDTQYF. Here the CDR3 DNA reads TGCGCCAGCAGCTGGGCTAGCGGGGGGGCCATAGATACGCAGTATTTT.

The rearrangement joins TRBV27 to TRBJ2-5; the D gene is possibly TRBD2 (5 bases). The CDR3 runs 15 residues. The V and J ends lost 0 bases and 4 bases respectively, with 12 bases between them. CDR1 MNHEY and CDR2 SMNVEV come from the germline V gene (reference sequence). The CDR3 bases are TGTGCCAGCAGTTTATCGATGGGAGTAGCAGAGACCCAGTACTTC. Translation: CASSLSMGVAETQYF.

This rearrangement joins TRBV7-6 to TRBJ2-1, with 8 bases fitting TRBD1. This CDR3 comprises 16 residues. V dropped 5 bases and J dropped 0; count of bases not matched to a gene: 6. From germline, CDR1 is SGHVS and CDR2 FNYEAQ. The DNA for the CDR3 is TGTGCCAGCAGCGTGGAAGGGACAGGCTCCTACAATGAGCAGTTCTTC. It codes for CASSVEGTGSYNEQFF.

The rearrangement uses TRBV7-9 and TRBJ2-3; maybe TRBD2 (5 bases). Germline CDR1 is SEHNR and CDR2 is FQNEAQ (reference sequence). The CDR3 is 16 amino acids. Trimming pared 5 bases from V and 4 bases from J, leaving 19 bases between. CDR3 protein: CASSPWEHASPDTQYF. CDR3 in DNA: TGTGCCAGCAGCCCCTGGGAACATGCTAGCCCAGATACGCAGTATTTT.

The genes are TRBV12-5 and TRBJ2-5; D possibly corresponds to TRBD1 (6 bases). The CDR3 extends over 13 amino acids. The V and J ends lost 5 bases and 3 bases respectively, with 10 bases between them. The germline gives CDR1 LGHNT, CDR2 FRNRAP. CDR3 sequence (DNA): TGTGCTAGTGGTGCGGACAGCAAAGAGACCCAGTACTTC. The encoded protein is CASGADSKETQYF.

This chain uses TRBV7-8 with TRBJ2-5; tentatively, D is TRBD1 (5 bases). V was pared by 5 bases and J by 5 bases, with 12 bases between. From germline, CDR1 is SGHVS and CDR2 FQNEAQ. This CDR3 spans 13 amino acids. CDR3 nucleotides: TGTGCCAGCAGCCCAGGACATGGGGAGACCCAGTACTTC. The encoded protein is CASSPGHGETQYF.

The chain combines TRBV9 with TRBJ2-2; 10 bases map to TRBD1. V trimming: 3 bases; J trimming: 6 bases; junction bases outside the gene matches: 8. The germline V gene has CDR1 SGDLS and CDR2 YYNGEE. The CDR3 is 16 residues long. As DNA, the CDR3 is TGTGCCAGCAGCGCCCGGACAGGGGGGGAATCCGGGGAGCTGTTTTTT. It translates to CASSARTGGESGELFF.

CDR3 DNA: TGTGCCAGCAGGCCCCCCGGGACAGGGGATCGCACTGAAGCTTTCTTT. This codes for CASRPPGTGDRTEAFF. The V and J genes are TRBV7-2 and TRBJ1-1; TRBD1 matches at 10 bases. V dropped 6 bases and J dropped 4; count of bases not matched to a gene: 11. The CDR3 runs 16 residues. CDR1 is SGHTA and CDR2 is FQGNSA in the germline V gene.

The sample holds one count of this clone. The chain has TRBV11-3 and TRBJ2-2; D not resolved. The CDR3 consists of 12 residues. V was clipped by 5 bases and J by 4 bases, with 5 bases between them. Germline V gene sequence: CDR1 SGHNT, CDR2 YENEEA. In DNA, the CDR3 is TGTGCCAGCAGCCCCCTCACCGGGGAGCTGTTTTTT. Its protein product is CASSPLTGELFF.

The chain joins TRBV19 to TRBJ2-3; no reliable D call. CDR3 size: 14 residues. The V end was cut by 3 bases, the J end by 4 bases, with 11 bases between. Germline V gene sequence: CDR1 LNHDA, CDR2 SQIVND (reference sequence). The DNA for the CDR3 is TGTGCCAGTAGTATCCAAATCAATTCAGATACGCAGTATTTT. Translation: CASSIQINSDTQYF.

The CDR3 sequence: CASSQDFGLSSTDTQYF. The CDR3 DNA sequence: TGTGCCAGCAGCCAAGATTTTGGACTATCCAGCACAGATACGCAGTATTTT. The rearrangement links TRBV3-1 (or the pseudogene TRBV3-2) to TRBJ2-3; a weak D match, TRBD2 (6 bases). V was pared by 0 bases and J by 0 bases, with 13 bases between. There are 17 residues in the CDR3. The germline CDR1 and CDR2 sequences are LGHDT and YNNKEL (reference sequence).

The V gene is TRBV7-2, the J gene TRBJ2-5; possibly TRBD2 for D (5 bases). Trimming removed 5 bases from V and 1 base from J, with 8 bases in between. The CDR3 sequence is 13 residues long. Germline V lookup: CDR1 SGHTA, CDR2 FQGNSA. The CDR3, as DNA: TGTGCCAGCAGCCCGGGAACCCAAGAGACCCAGTACTTC. Its translation is CASSPGTQETQYF.